This is a list of T cell receptor beta chains from one sample in a study of cytomegalovirus exposure and HLA in healthy donors. Generated by immunoSEQ multiplex PCR, the TCRdb table keeps only in-frame clones and is missing some. The sample records about 130,000 clones, around 76% being singletons. The source material was PBMCs. The receptors were sampled from a woman in her sixties in good health and CMV-seropositive. Both conserved end residues are trimmed from each CDR3.

CDR3	V	J
AWTSGQETQY	TRBV30	TRBJ2-5
ACAPSGRSSADTQY	TRBV30	TRBJ2-3
ASSPHRVGYEQY	TRBV21-1	TRBJ2-7
ASSLVIGTEAF	TRBV11-2	TRBJ1-1
ASSGGQRSNQPQH	TRBV19	TRBJ1-5
ASSALGQTSISGNTIY	TRBV5-8	TRBJ1-3
ASSQDRRVPVTEQY	TRBV4-1	TRBJ2-7
ASSTGTTSGNTIY	TRBV19	TRBJ1-3
ASRRDRVSEQY	TRBV6-1	TRBJ2-7
ASRPGHLPGGYT	TRBV19	TRBJ1-2
ASSLSGGASDTQY	TRBV5-1	TRBJ2-3
ASSLNSGSDTQY	TRBV7-3	TRBJ2-3
ASRGVERGETQY	TRBV2	TRBJ2-5
ASSRDRGPPEQY	TRBV6-1	TRBJ2-7
ASSPPWAYYGYT	TRBV28	TRBJ1-2
ASSLRPGGGSPLH	TRBV7-2	TRBJ1-6
ASSLSLYEQY	TRBV7-2	TRBJ2-7
ASSLTQYPYNEQF	TRBV7-2	TRBJ2-1
AWSRDRGSGYT	TRBV30	TRBJ1-2
ASSQGQTYEQY	TRBV6-6	TRBJ2-7
ASSFSTSLLETQY	TRBV11-2	TRBJ2-5
ASSVVAGDDEQF	TRBV9	TRBJ2-1
ASSPHPSGGEQF	TRBV7-3	TRBJ2-1
ASSVTGTYNEQF	TRBV6-1	TRBJ2-1
ASSPRALAGEQF	TRBV9	TRBJ2-1
ASGMGLAGAADTQY	TRBV6-4	TRBJ2-3
ASSSTLGQRTAYEQY	TRBV7-9	TRBJ2-7
ASTLVADTGELF	TRBV19	TRBJ2-2
AWMLQGQGYT	TRBV30	TRBJ1-2